This section outlines one TCR beta chain sequence together with its context. The CDR3 extends over 13 amino acids. V shed 5 bases and J shed 4 bases, with 12 bases lying between them. Per germline, CDR1 SGHAT and CDR2 FQNNGV. During construction of the library, unique molecular identifiers were attached to individual cDNA molecules for quantitative, reproducible TCR counting. TCRdb reprocessed the RACE reads with MiXCR, giving one entry per CDR3 protein. Of about 84,000 distinct CDR3 sequences in the sample, over 9.5% are singletons; the top ten hold less than 5%. The data were taken from a study of human T cells and chemical hapten exposure. Study information: The sensitizing agent was 2% DPC, placed on approximately 2 cm by approximately 2 cm of upper inner arm skin.

Time point denoted: patch test 2, 6 weeks after DPC sensitization. Treatment described: therapeutic diphenylcyclopropenone sensitization with weekly scalp DPC. The sequence derives from a woman aged 45-65 years with alopecia areata. Some clones in this sample may be carry-over from other donors' samples. This sequence joins TRBV11-2 and TRBJ2-7; D may be TRBD1 (6 bases). The material was whole blood, obtained in connection with sensitization to the hapten diphenylcyclopropenone (DPC). The CDR3 region is CASSRNREYEQYF. The CDR3 DNA sequence: TGTGCCAGCAGCCGAAACAGGGAATACGAGCAGTACTTC.